The present entry profiles one T cell receptor beta chain with its context. The antigen remains unidentified. The PCR had 60 Vbeta and 13 Jbeta primers. Clones were read by immunoSEQ multiplex PCR, and TCRdb kept only the in-frame ones, dropping some. The data hold tens of thousands of clones, with just over 70% observed a single time. Likely unrecorded immune exposures existed in these nominally healthy donors. V was pared by 0 bases and J by 5 bases, with 7 bases of the junction left unmatched. The CDR3 sequence is 16 residues long. Germline V gene lookup returns CDR1 SGHRS and CDR2 YFSETQ. This record belongs to a study of cytomegalovirus exposure and HLA in healthy donors. Study-wide results and limits: Indistinguishable V segments such as TRBV6-2 and TRBV6-3 were excluded. The study reported that TCR beta sequences accurately predicted HLA-A and HLA-B alleles in most subjects.

Sequencing was carried out using PBMCs. This TCR derives from a man aged 55 to 70 in good health and CMV-seropositive. This chain uses TRBV5-1 with TRBJ2-1, with 8 bases matching TRBD1. This CDR3 reads CASSLGTGGHHNEQFF. CDR3 nucleotide sequence: TGCGCCAGCAGCTTGGGAACAGGGGGGCACCACAATGAGCAGTTCTTC. Variable domain in full (rest from reference TRBV5-1 and TRBJ2-1): KAGVTQTPRYLIKTRGQQVTLSCSPISGHRSVSWYQQTPGQGLQFLFEYFSETQRNKGNFPGRFSGRQFSNSRSEMNVSTLELGDSALYLCASSLGTGGHHNEQFFGPGTRLTVL.